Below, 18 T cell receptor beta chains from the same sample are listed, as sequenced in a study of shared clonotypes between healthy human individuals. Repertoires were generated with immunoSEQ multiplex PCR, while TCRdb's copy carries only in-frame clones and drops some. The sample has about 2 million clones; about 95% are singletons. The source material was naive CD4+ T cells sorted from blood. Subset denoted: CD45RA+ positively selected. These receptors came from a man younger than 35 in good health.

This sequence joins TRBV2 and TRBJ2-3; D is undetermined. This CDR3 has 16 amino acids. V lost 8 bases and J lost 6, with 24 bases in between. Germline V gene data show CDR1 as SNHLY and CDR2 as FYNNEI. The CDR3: CASRVTTSTSFDTQYF. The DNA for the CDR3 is TGTGCCAGCCGTGTGACAACCTCAACATCGTTCGATACGCAGTATTTT.

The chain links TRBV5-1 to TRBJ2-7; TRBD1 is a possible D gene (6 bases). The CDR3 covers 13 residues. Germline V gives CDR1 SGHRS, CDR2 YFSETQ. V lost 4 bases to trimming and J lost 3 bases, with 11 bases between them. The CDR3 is CASSTGTIYEQYF. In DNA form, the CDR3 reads TGCGCCAGCAGCACAGGGACAATCTACGAGCAGTACTTC. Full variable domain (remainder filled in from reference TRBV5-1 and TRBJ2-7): KAGVTQTPRYLIKTRGQQVTLSCSPISGHRSVSWYQQTPGQGLQFLFEYFSETQRNKGNFPGRFSGRQFSNSRSEMNVSTLELGDSALYLCASSTGTIYEQYFGPGTRLTVT.

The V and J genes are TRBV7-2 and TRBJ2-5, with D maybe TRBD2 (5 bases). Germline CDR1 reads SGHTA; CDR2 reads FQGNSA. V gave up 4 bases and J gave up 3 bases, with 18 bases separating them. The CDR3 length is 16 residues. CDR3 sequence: CASSSPYLGDEETQYF. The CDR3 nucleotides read TGTGCCAGCAGCTCCCCATATCTGGGAGACGAAGAGACCCAGTACTTC.

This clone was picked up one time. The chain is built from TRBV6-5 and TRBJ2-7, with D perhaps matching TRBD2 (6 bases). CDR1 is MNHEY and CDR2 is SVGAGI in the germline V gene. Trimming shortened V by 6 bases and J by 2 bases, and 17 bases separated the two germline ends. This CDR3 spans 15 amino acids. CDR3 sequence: CASRTGVAVTYEQYF. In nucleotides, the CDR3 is TGTGCCAGCAGGACTGGAGTAGCGGTAACCTACGAGCAGTACTTC.

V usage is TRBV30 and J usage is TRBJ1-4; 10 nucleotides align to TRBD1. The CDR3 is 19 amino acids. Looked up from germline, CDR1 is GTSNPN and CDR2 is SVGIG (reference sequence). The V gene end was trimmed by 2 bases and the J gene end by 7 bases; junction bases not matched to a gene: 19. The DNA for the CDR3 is TGTGCCTGGAGTTTCTGGCAAAGGGACAGGGGAAGGGGAGGTGAAAAACTGTTTTTT. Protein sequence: CAWSFWQRDRGRGGEKLFF.

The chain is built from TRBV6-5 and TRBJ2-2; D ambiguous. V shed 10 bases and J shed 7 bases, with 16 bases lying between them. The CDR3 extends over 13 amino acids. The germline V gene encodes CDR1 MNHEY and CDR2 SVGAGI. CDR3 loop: CATLIRRNGELFF. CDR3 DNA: TGTGCCACCCTCATAAGGCGAAACGGGGAGCTGTTTTTT.

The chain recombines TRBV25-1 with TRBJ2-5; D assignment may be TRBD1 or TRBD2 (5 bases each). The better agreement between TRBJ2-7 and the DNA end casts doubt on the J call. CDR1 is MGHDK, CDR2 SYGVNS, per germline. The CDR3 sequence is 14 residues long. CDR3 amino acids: CASSAYPGPYEQYF. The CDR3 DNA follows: TGTGCCAGCAGTGCCTATCCGGGACCCTACGAGCAGTACTTC.

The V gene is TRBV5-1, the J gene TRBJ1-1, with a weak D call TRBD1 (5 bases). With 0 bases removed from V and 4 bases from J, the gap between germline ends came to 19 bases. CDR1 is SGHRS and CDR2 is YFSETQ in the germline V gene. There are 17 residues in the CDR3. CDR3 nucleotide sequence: TGCGCCAGCAGCTTGGGGTCCGGGACCCAGGCGGGCACTGAAGCTTTCTTT. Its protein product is CASSLGSGTQAGTEAFF.

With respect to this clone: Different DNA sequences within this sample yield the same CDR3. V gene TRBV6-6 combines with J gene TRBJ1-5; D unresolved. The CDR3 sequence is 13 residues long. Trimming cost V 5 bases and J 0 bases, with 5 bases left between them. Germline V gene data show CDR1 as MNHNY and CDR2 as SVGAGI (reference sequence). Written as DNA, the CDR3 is TGTGCCAGCAGTATGAGTAGCAATCAGCCCCAGCATTTT. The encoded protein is CASSMSSNQPQHF.

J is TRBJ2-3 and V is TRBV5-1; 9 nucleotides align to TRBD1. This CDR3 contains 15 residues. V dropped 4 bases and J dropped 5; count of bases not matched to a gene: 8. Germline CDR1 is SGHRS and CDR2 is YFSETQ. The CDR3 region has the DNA TGCGCCAGCAGCCCGGGACAGGGTAAGATAGATACGCAGTATTTT. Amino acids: CASSPGQGKIDTQYF.

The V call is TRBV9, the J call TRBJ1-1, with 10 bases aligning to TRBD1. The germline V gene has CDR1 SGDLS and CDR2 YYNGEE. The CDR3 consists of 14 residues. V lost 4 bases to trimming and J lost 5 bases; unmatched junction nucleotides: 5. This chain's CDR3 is CASSFGQGGTEAFF. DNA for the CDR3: TGTGCCAGCAGCTTCGGACAGGGGGGAACTGAAGCTTTCTTT.

Here the CDR3 reads CASSLYRGTYNSPLHF. CDR3 nucleotides: TGTGCCAGCAGTTTATACAGGGGTACCTATAATTCACCCCTCCACTTT. The chain joins TRBV27 to TRBJ1-6; TRBD1 aligns across 7 bases. CDR3 length: 16 amino acids. The V segment lost 1 base and the J segment 2 bases; nucleotides outside the gene matches: 2. The V gene's germline CDR1 is MNHEY and CDR2 SMNVEV (reference sequence).

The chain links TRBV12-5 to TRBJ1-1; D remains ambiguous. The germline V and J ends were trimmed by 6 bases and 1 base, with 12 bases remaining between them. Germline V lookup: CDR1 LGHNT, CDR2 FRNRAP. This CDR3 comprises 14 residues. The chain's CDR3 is CASGGSGSNTEAFF. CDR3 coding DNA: TGTGCTAGTGGGGGTAGCGGCTCGAACACTGAAGCTTTCTTT. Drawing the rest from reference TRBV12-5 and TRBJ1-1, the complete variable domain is DARVTQTPRHKVTEMGQEVTMRCQPILGHNTVFWYRQTMMQGLELLAYFRNRAPLDDSGMPKDRFSAEMPDATLATLKIQPSEPRDSAVYFCASGGSGSNTEAFFGQGTRLTVV.

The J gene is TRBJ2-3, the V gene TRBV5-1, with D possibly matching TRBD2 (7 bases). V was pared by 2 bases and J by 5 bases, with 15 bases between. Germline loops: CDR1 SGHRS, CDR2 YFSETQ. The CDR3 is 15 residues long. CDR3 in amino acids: CASSFSGGPGDTQYF. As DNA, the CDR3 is TGCGCCAGCAGCTTTTCCGGGGGGCCGGGAGATACGCAGTATTTT.

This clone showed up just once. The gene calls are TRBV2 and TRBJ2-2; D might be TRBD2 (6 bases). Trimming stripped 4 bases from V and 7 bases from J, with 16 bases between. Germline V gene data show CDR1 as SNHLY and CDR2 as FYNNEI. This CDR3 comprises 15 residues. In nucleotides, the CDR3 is TGTGCCAGCAGTGGCAGGCTAGCGCTTGTCGGGGAGCTGTTTTTT. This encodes CASSGRLALVGELFF.

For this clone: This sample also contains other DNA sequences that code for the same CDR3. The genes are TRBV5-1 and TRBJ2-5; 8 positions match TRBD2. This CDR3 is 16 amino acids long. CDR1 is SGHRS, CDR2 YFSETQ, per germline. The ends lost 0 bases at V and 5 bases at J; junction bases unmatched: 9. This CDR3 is CASSLAGLAGQETQYF. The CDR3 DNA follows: TGCGCCAGCAGCTTGGCCGGGTTAGCGGGGCAGGAGACCCAGTACTTC.

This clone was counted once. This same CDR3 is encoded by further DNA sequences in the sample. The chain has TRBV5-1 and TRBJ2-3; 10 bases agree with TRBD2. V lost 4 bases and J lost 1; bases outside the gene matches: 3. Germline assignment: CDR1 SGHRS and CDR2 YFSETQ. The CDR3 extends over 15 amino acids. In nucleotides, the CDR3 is TGCGCCAGCAGCGCCGGGACTAGCGGCACAGATACGCAGTATTTT. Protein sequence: CASSAGTSGTDTQYF.

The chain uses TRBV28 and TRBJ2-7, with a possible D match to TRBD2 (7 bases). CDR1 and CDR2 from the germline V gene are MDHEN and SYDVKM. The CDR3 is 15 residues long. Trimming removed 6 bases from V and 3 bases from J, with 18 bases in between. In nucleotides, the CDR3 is TGTGCCAGCAGCACAGAGGGGGGGAGGGTCTACGAGCAGTACTTC. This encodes CASSTEGGRVYEQYF.